This T cell receptor beta chain was sequenced in a study of blood T cell repertoires in COVID-19. Overall study context: Samples of COVID-19 (acute and convalescent) were obtained from the United States, Italy and Spain. Sources were T cells, B-cell-depleted T cells, or PBMCs; the material itself was cDNA or gDNA.

As handled by the study authors: Using reference gene primer amplification, nucleated cell counts were estimated. Here immunoSEQ multiplex PCR was the method, and the copy in TCRdb shows in-frame clones only, minus some. The V and J calls and clone size are taken from that table; D and trimming were inferred from the DNA. The table has 300,000 to 400,000 clones, around 90% seen once. V shed 4 bases and J 3 bases; nucleotides not matched to a gene: 7. Germline loops: CDR1 SGHRS, CDR2 YFSETQ. The CDR3 loop spans 15 amino acids. The rearrangement links TRBV5-1 to TRBJ1-2, with 9 bases lining up with TRBD1. Sequencing was done on a sample of peripheral blood. The receptor was derived from a woman aged 18-35 years who had recovered from COVID-19. CDR3 protein: CASSPGTGSYYGYTF. The CDR3 region has the DNA TGCGCCAGCAGCCCCGGGACAGGGTCTTACTATGGCTACACCTTC. Combining the CDR3 with reference TRBV5-1 and TRBJ1-2 gives the whole variable domain KAGVTQTPRYLIKTRGQQVTLSCSPISGHRSVSWYQQTPGQGLQFLFEYFSETQRNKGNFPGRFSGRQFSNSRSEMNVSTLELGDSALYLCASSPGTGSYYGYTFGSGTRLTVV.